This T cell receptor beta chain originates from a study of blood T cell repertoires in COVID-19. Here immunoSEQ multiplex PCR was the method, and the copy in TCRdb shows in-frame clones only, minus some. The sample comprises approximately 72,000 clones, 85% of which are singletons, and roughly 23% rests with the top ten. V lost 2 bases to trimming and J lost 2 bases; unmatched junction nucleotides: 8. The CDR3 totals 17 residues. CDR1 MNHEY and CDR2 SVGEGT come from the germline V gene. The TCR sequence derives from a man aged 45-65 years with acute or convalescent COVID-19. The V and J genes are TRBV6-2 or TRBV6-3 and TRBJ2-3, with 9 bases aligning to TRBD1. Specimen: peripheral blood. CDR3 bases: TGTGCCAGCAGTTACCCTCCGGGACAGGGAACCACAGATACGCAGTATTTT. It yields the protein CASSYPPGQGTTDTQYF.